The 24 T cell receptor beta chains in this list originate from one sample, sequenced in a study of blood T cell repertoires in COVID-19. Assay: immunoSEQ multiplex PCR; the TCRdb copy retains only in-frame clones and omits some. The table has approximately 190,000 clones, about four fifths seen once; the top ten hold 4.5% to 6%. Sequenced: peripheral blood. These receptors were collected from a woman aged 70-85 years with active or convalescent COVID-19.

This rearrangement joins TRBV6-2 or TRBV6-3 to TRBJ2-5; D remains unclear. The V end was cut by 1 base, the J end by 4 bases, with 13 bases between. The CDR3 sequence is 15 residues long. The V gene's germline CDR1 is MNHEY and CDR2 SVGEGT. The DNA for the CDR3 is TGTGCCAGCAGTTACTATTCTGCGCCCCGAGAGACCCAGTACTTC. It translates to CASSYYSAPRETQYF.

The chain is built from TRBV7-9 and TRBJ2-7; D is perhaps TRBD2 (6 bases). The CDR3 extends over 13 amino acids. From germline, CDR1 is SEHNR and CDR2 FQNEAQ (reference sequence). V lost 0 bases to trimming and J lost 9 bases, with 12 bases between them. CDR3 sequence reads: CASSLAGTVGQYF. Written as DNA, the CDR3 is TGTGCCAGCAGCTTAGCGGGGACTGTTGGGCAGTACTTC.

The rearrangement uses TRBV30 and TRBJ1-2; D is unclear. Germline CDR1 is GTSNPN and CDR2 is SVGIG (reference sequence). The CDR3 consists of 15 residues. V was cut by 0 bases and J by 8 bases, with 19 bases left in between. CDR3: CAWSVREDARSGYTF. The CDR3 bases are TGTGCCTGGAGTGTACGGGAAGACGCCAGGTCGGGCTACACCTTC. The full variable domain, completed using reference TRBV30 and TRBJ1-2, is SQTIHQWPATLVQPVGSPLSLECTVEGTSNPNLYWYRQAAGRGLQLLFYSVGIGQISSEVPQNLSASRPQDRQFILSSKKLLLSDSGFYLCAWSVREDARSGYTFGSGTRLTVV.

V gene TRBV29-1 combines with J gene TRBJ2-7; 10 nucleotides align to TRBD2. V shed 3 bases and J 2 bases; nucleotides not matched to a gene: 7. The CDR3 consists of 15 residues. Germline lookup yields CDR1 SQVTM and CDR2 ANQGSEA. The CDR3 DNA follows: TGCAGCGTTGACGCTAGCGGGAGATTCCCCTACGAGCAGTACTTC. It is translated as CSVDASGRFPYEQYF.

This chain joins TRBV7-3 and TRBJ2-3, with D maybe TRBD2 (6 bases). There are 15 residues in the CDR3. Germline CDR1 and CDR2: SGHTA and FQGTGA. V dropped 5 bases and J dropped 1 base, with 13 bases sitting between them. The CDR3 loop is CASSPGLTRTDTQYF. DNA for the CDR3: TGTGCCAGCAGCCCAGGACTAACCCGCACAGATACGCAGTATTTT.

The V and J genes are TRBV28 and TRBJ2-5, with 8 bases lining up with TRBD2. Germline CDR1 is MDHEN and CDR2 is SYDVKM. V trimming: 8 bases; J trimming: 5 bases; junction bases outside the gene matches: 7. The CDR3 sequence is 13 residues long. CDR3 amino acids: CASRTSIKETQYF. Written as DNA, the CDR3 is TGTGCCAGCCGGACTAGCATAAAGGAGACCCAGTACTTC.

The V call is TRBV7-9, the J call TRBJ2-7; weak D call: TRBD1 (5 bases). V was cut by 5 bases and J by 3 bases, with 11 bases left in between. The germline gives CDR1 SEHNR, CDR2 FQNEAQ (reference sequence). This CDR3 is 13 amino acids long. DNA for the CDR3: TGTGCCAGCAGCCAGGGTTTAAGCTACGAGCAGTACTTC. Protein: CASSQGLSYEQYF.

The chain uses TRBV5-6 and TRBJ2-7, with D uncertain. V lost 1 base to trimming and J lost 2 bases, with 22 bases between them. The CDR3 length is 18 residues. CDR1 is SGHDT, CDR2 YYEEEE, per germline. CDR3 DNA sequence: TGTGCCAGCAGCTTGTTTTTTACGGTGGGCCAATTCCCCTACGAGCAGTACTTC. Protein product: CASSLFFTVGQFPYEQYF. The full variable domain, its missing parts supplied by reference TRBV5-6 and TRBJ2-7, is DAGVTQSPTHLIKTRGQQVTLRCSPKSGHDTVSWYQQALGQGPQFIFQYYEEEERQRGNFPDRFSGHQFPNYSSELNVNALLLGDSALYLCASSLFFTVGQFPYEQYFGPGTRLTVT.

The chain joins TRBV4-2 to TRBJ1-3; unclear D gene. The germline gives CDR1 LGHNA, CDR2 YNFKEQ. Between the trimmed V and J ends, which lost 1 base and 0 bases, there was a span of 10 bases. CDR3 size: 16 residues. The CDR3 DNA reads as TGTGCCAGCAGCCAAGTGGCAGCGAGCTCTGGAAACACCATATATTTT. Translation gives CASSQVAASSGNTIYF.

The rearrangement joins TRBV7-3 to TRBJ2-3, with TRBD2 as a possible D gene (6 bases). CDR1 is SGHTA, CDR2 FQGTGA, per germline. V was cut by 5 bases and J by 2 bases, with 11 bases left in between. This CDR3 has 14 amino acids. CDR3 amino acids: CASSPGGNTDTQYF. Written as DNA, the CDR3 is TGTGCCAGCAGCCCAGGCGGGAACACAGATACGCAGTATTTT.

This clone was seen a single time. V gene TRBV12-5 combines with J gene TRBJ2-1, with 10 bases matching TRBD2. The V segment lost 3 bases and the J segment 16 bases; nucleotides outside the gene matches: 6. The CDR3 consists of 12 residues. The V gene's germline CDR1 is LGHNT and CDR2 FRNRAP. CDR3 sequence reads: CASGFDGTSDFF. The CDR3 coding sequence is TGTGCTAGTGGTTTTGATGGGACTAGCGATTTCTTC.

This rearrangement joins TRBV7-8 to TRBJ1-1; TRBD1 aligns across 7 bases. The CDR3 totals 16 residues. The trim removed 2 bases at V and 7 bases at J, leaving 13 bases unmatched. Germline V lookup: CDR1 SGHVS, CDR2 FQNEAQ. CDR3 nucleotides: TGTGCCAGCAGCTTACCTACCGGACAGGTTGGCGTTGAAGCTTTCTTT. It encodes CASSLPTGQVGVEAFF. The whole variable domain, remainder taken from reference TRBV7-8 and TRBJ1-1, is GAGVSQSPRYKVAKRGQDVALRCDPISGHVSLFWYQQALGQGPEFLTYFQNEAQLDKSGLPSDRFFAERPEGSVSTLKIQRTQQEDSAVYLCASSLPTGQVGVEAFFGQGTRLTVV.

The rearrangement uses TRBV4-1 and TRBJ2-5, with 12 bases identical to TRBD2. The V and J ends lost 1 base and 5 bases, in that order; junction bases with no gene match: 5. The CDR3 sequence is 16 residues long. The germline gives CDR1 MGHRA, CDR2 YSYEKL. This CDR3 is CASSQGLAGVWETQYF. The CDR3 nucleotides are TGCGCCAGCAGCCAAGGACTAGCGGGAGTCTGGGAGACCCAGTACTTC.

The V call is TRBV6-5, the J call TRBJ2-1, with 15 positions matching TRBD2. Per the germline V gene, CDR1 is MNHEY and CDR2 is SVGAGI. Germline trimming cut 6 bases from V and 10 bases from J; bases unmatched to any gene: 7. The CDR3 extends over 15 amino acids. The CDR3 DNA is TGTGCCAGCAGGAGAACCGGGACTAGCGGGAGGGAGCAGTTCTTC. Translation: CASRRTGTSGREQFF.

The chain carries TRBV3-1 (or the pseudogene TRBV3-2) and TRBJ2-2; D is possibly TRBD2 (5 bases). The CDR3 is made up of 15 amino acids. V lost 4 bases, J lost 4 bases, and 13 bases lay in between. Germline CDR1 and CDR2: LGHDT and YNNKEL (reference sequence). The CDR3 here is CASSLSGRGTGELFF. The DNA for the CDR3 is TGTGCCAGCAGCCTCAGTGGGAGAGGCACCGGGGAGCTGTTTTTT.

The chain uses TRBV19 and TRBJ2-4; 13 bases are shared with TRBD2. The CDR3 has 17 amino acids. Germline V lookup: CDR1 LNHDA, CDR2 SQIVND (reference sequence). V lost 5 bases, J lost 7 bases, and 11 bases stayed unmatched. The CDR3 protein is CASSLTPGLAGSNIQYF. The CDR3 DNA is TGTGCCAGTAGTTTAACCCCGGGACTAGCGGGGAGTAACATTCAGTACTTC.

This rearrangement joins TRBV3-1 (or the pseudogene TRBV3-2) to TRBJ1-1; maybe TRBD1 (5 bases). V was cut by 1 base and J by 0 bases, with 9 bases left in between. Germline V gives CDR1 LGHDT, CDR2 YNNKEL (reference sequence). There are 15 residues in the CDR3. CDR3 protein: CASSQGTTLNTEAFF. As DNA, the CDR3 is TGTGCCAGCAGCCAAGGGACAACCTTGAACACTGAAGCTTTCTTT.

This chain joins TRBV7-2 and TRBJ1-2; 7 positions match TRBD1. The J segment lost 0 bases and the V segment lost 2 bases, leaving 6 bases of the junction unmatched. CDR1 is SGHTA, CDR2 FQGNSA, per germline. This CDR3 is 16 amino acids long. The CDR3 spells CASSLPIQGSNYGYTF. Written as DNA, the CDR3 is TGTGCCAGCAGCTTACCTATACAGGGGTCTAACTATGGCTACACCTTC. The complete variable domain, with remaining parts taken from reference TRBV7-2 and TRBJ1-2, reads GAGVSQSPSNKVTEKGKDVELRCDPISGHTALYWYRQSLGQGLEFLIYFQGNSAPDKSGLPSDRFSAERTGGSVSTLTIQRTQQEDSAVYLCASSLPIQGSNYGYTFGSGTRLTVV.

CDR3 nucleotides: TGTGCCACCAGCAGAGGTAACTTCTACGAGCAGTACTTC. Translated: CATSRGNFYEQYF. The V call is TRBV15, the J call TRBJ2-7; D unresolved. CDR3 size: 13 residues. Trimming removed 1 base from V and 3 bases from J, with 7 bases in between. Looked up from germline, CDR1 is LNHNV and CDR2 is YYDKDF (reference sequence).

This chain connects TRBV7-3 to TRBJ2-1; 8 bases map to TRBD2. The CDR3 is 15 residues long. V shed 3 bases and J 7 bases; nucleotides not matched to a gene: 8. Germline V gene data show CDR1 as SGHTA and CDR2 as FQGTGA. Here the CDR3 reads CASSFTGTSLNEQFF. In DNA, the CDR3 is TGTGCCAGCAGCTTCACCGGGACTAGTCTGAATGAGCAGTTCTTC.

This chain connects TRBV27 to TRBJ1-6, with a possible D match to TRBD1 (6 bases). The CDR3 sequence is 20 residues long. Germline-derived CDR1 and CDR2 are MNHEY and SMNVEV (reference sequence). The V and J ends lost 5 bases and 0 bases respectively, with 23 bases between them. The CDR3 reads CASSVTGIKLYSSYNSPLHF. The CDR3 coding sequence is TGTGCCAGCAGTGTAACAGGGATTAAGTTGTATAGCTCCTATAATTCACCCCTCCACTTT.

J is TRBJ2-1 and V is TRBV28; 12 bases match TRBD2. The germline V gene has CDR1 MDHEN and CDR2 SYDVKM. The junction had 12 bases not matched to a gene; V was cut back by 1 base and J by 5 bases. The CDR3 is 19 amino acids. The CDR3 DNA reads TGTGCCAGCAGTTTATCCTTACCGGGACTAGCGGGCGACCACAATGAGCAGTTCTTC. Translating gives CASSLSLPGLAGDHNEQFF.

The chain recombines TRBV5-5 with TRBJ2-5, with a possible D match to TRBD1 (5 bases). Trimming took off 1 base at V and 8 bases at J, with 15 bases between the two ends. Germline-derived CDR1 and CDR2 are SGHKS and YYEKEE (reference sequence). This CDR3 spans 14 amino acids. In DNA form, the CDR3 reads TGTGCCAGCAGCTTGCCCCTAGGGGAAGGTACCCAGTACTTC. This translates into CASSLPLGEGTQYF. The full variable domain, its missing parts supplied by reference TRBV5-5 and TRBJ2-5, is DAGVTQSPTHLIKTRGQQVTLRCSPISGHKSVSWYQQVLGQGPQFIFQYYEKEERGRGNFPDRFSARQFPNYSSELNVNALLLGDSALYLCASSLPLGEGTQYFGPGTRLLVL.

The chain links TRBV7-2 to TRBJ2-7; TRBD2 agrees at 8 bases. Germline lookup yields CDR1 SGHTA and CDR2 FQGNSA. J lost 6 bases, V lost 3 bases, and 10 bases had no gene match. The CDR3 loop spans 15 amino acids. CDR3 bases: TGTGCCAGCAGCTTGGGGTCCGGGACTAGGGGCGAGCAGTACTTC. Translation gives CASSLGSGTRGEQYF.